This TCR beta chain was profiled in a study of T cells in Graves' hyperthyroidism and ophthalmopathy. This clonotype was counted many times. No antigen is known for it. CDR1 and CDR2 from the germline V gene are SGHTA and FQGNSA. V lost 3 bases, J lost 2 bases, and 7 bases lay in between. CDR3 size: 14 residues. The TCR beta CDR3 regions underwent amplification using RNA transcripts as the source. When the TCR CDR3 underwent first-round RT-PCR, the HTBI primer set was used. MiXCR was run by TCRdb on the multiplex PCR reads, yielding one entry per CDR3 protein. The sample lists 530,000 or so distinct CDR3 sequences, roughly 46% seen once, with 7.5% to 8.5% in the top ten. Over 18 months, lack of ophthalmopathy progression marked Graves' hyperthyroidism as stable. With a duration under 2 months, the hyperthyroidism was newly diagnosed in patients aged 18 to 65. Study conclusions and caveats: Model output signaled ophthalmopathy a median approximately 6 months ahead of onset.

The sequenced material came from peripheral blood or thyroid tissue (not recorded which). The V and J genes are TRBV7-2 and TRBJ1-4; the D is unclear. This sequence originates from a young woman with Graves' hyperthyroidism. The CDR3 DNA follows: TGTGCCAGCAGCTTCGTGGCCACTAATGAAAAACTGTTTTTT. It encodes CASSFVATNEKLFF.